The following is a T cell receptor (beta chain) sequence with its context. Its antigen is still unknown. No base quality values were provided; no much bigger clone lies one nucleotide off. The same CDR3 also results from other DNA sequences found in this sample. Using the deep immunoSEQ assay, TCR CDR3 regions were amplified from genomic DNA by multiplex PCR. Extracted genomic DNA from each cell subset was distributed evenly across all wells of several immunoSEQ 96-well plates, and each plate was treated as a replicate. For sorted subsets, each replicate PCR was loaded with approximately 200 ng genomic DNA, equivalent to 30,000 or so T cell genomes. Purified libraries were measured with a Qubit 3.0 fluorometer, size-checked on a Bioanalyzer 2100, and measured again with the KAPA Library Quantification kit. Every immunoSEQ 96-well plate was sequenced on a dedicated single-read 150-cycle Illumina NextSeq 550 flow cell. The study's own analysis went as follows. Because the immunoSEQ output included only junctional sequences and no quality scores, the filtering could not be the same as the filtering used for full-length reads. Sequences were annotated with PyIR, a Python wrapper for IgBLAST v1.9, and V/J genes and CDR3 were assigned using IMGT germline references. Reads with weak V/J assignments (E-value above 1e-6), missing CDR3, stop codons, out-of-frame junctions, or ambiguous translated residues were removed. A V3J clonotype was defined by an identical inferred V gene, J gene, and CDR3 amino acid sequence. Percentage overlap between repertoires was computed as shared unique clonotypes divided by the size of the smaller repertoire. Repertoire richness was assessed with RTK rarefaction, the Chao1 estimator, and Recon v2.1 estimates of unobserved clonotypes. OLGA was used to compute generation probabilities for all TCRbeta clonotypes that the gDNA method yielded from a handful of donors. Held by TCRdb, this immuneACCESS table contains in-frame sequences only and omits some clones. Under half of the omission traces to an unresolved V gene where checked; the cause of the rest is unknown. V, J and clone size reflect that table, while D and trimming were determined from the DNA. The sample contains about a million clones, around 77% of them found a single time. The ten largest clones represent approximately 0.95% of the sample.

The germline V gene (reference sequence) supplies CDR1 PRHDT and CDR2 FYEKMQ. From its cysteine to its phenylalanine, the CDR3 spans 13 amino acids. Only the CDR3 region is kept as DNA, spanning 39 bases read in frame from base 1. Between the V and J ends, shortened by 1 base and 0 bases respectively, the junction contains 3 bases. This entry is derived from a study of shared clonotypes between healthy human individuals (dated by TCRdb to about 2020). Describing the broader study: A couple of women and a few men aged 18 to 49 years were included in the cohort. For each donor, CD4 naive and CD4 memory were each run on three plates, CD8 naive on two plates, and CD8 memory on one plate. To estimate repertoire size and how much clonotype sharing occurs between individuals, the study deeply sequenced the blood TCR repertoires of several healthy adults. To increase sequencing depth and limit assay-specific biases, TCR repertoire library preparation and sequencing were carried out by different laboratories using diverse techniques. Between about 0.94 and 8.9 billion PBMCs per donor were obtained by leukapheresis.

Study-level results and caveats: Sharing across a handful of donors was observed for 4.5% to 6.5% of naive CD4, under 4% of naive CD8, 2.3% of memory CD4, and 0.4% of memory CD8 clonotypes. Even with the large sequencing depth, rarefaction of the sorted-subset datasets indicated that sequencing was incomplete. Because the study included only a small number of donors, the genetic and exposure-history diversity represented was limited. Clonotypes shared by all four sorted-subset donors showed higher generation probabilities than non-shared clonotypes. Sampling was limited to blood, and TCR repertoires in tissue likely differ from TCR repertoires in blood. Estimated clonotype richness was generally larger for naive than for memory subsets. Pairwise subsampling indicated that sequencing depth was expected to affect the degree of clonotype sharing among donors.

Donors were healthy HIV-negative adults with no recently reported acute infections or vaccinations. Every donor was a Caucasian adult living in Nashville, Tennessee, USA. CD4+ T cells were enriched through magnetic negative selection, after which naive cells were positively selected on CD45RA and the remaining negative fraction served as the memory subset. Blood was obtained by leukapheresis, after which PBMCs were separated by Ficoll-Histopaque density gradient centrifugation and cryopreserved in liquid nitrogen vapor phase. Analytical flow cytometry was used to check the purity and quantity of each magnetically sorted T cell population. Each sorted fraction had its genomic DNA isolated and then quantified by UV absorbance on a Nanodrop 2000c.

The sequenced material came from memory CD4+ T cells from PBMCs. Reading the label with the study, this specimen's cell subset or site is: CD45RA-negative fraction. Rearrangement joined TRBV13 to TRBJ1-1, with the D gene not clear enough to name. This clonotype originated in a man younger than 35 in good health. Some clones in this sample may be carry-over from other donors' samples. The sequenced DNA: TGTGCCAGCAGCTTAGATTTGAACACTGAAGCTTTCTTT. This encodes CASSLDLNTEAFF.